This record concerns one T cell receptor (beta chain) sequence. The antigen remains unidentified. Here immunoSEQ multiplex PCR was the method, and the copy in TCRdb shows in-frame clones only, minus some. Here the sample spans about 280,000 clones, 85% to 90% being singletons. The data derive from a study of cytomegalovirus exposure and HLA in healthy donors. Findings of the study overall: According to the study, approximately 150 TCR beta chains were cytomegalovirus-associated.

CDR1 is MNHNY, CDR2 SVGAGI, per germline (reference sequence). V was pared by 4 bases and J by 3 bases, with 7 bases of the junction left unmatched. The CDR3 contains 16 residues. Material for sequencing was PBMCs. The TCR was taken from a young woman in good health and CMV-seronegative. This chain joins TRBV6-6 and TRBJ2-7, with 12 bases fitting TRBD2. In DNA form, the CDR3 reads TGTGCCAGCAGTTCATGGACTAGCGGGAATTACTACGAGCAGTACTTC. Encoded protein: CASSSWTSGNYYEQYF.